The T cell receptor beta chain under discussion was sequenced for a study of OX40 agonist ivuxolimab in advanced cancers. TCRdb keeps only in-frame clones here, not all; method: immunoSEQ multiplex PCR. The sample holds tens of thousands of clones, more than 80% seen once. The V gene lost 4 bases and the J gene lost 1 base, with 14 bases spanning the gap. Germline V gene lookup returns CDR1 SGHRS and CDR2 YFSETQ. This CDR3 region has 15 residues. Regarding this clone: Its antigen is not known.

Study-wide findings and caveats: There were, on average, more expanded clones in CD8+ T cells than in CD4+. Among the nonresponders, some also had low normalized T-cell clonal expansion. Researchers did not establish what antigens the expanded peripheral T cells target. At 0.1 to 3.0 mg/kg and by week 6, CD4+ and CD8+ T cells in the blood had expanded clonally.

This receptor was identified in an adult with an advanced solid tumor such as melanoma, head and neck, liver or kidney cancer. The sequenced sample was CD4+ or CD8+ T cells sorted from blood, obtained in a trial of the OX40 agonist ivuxolimab. The chain has TRBV5-1 and TRBJ1-1, with no clear D. The CDR3 reads CASSRAGNQNTEAFF. The CDR3 nucleotides are TGCGCCAGCAGCCGGGCGGGGAATCAGAACACTGAAGCTTTCTTT.